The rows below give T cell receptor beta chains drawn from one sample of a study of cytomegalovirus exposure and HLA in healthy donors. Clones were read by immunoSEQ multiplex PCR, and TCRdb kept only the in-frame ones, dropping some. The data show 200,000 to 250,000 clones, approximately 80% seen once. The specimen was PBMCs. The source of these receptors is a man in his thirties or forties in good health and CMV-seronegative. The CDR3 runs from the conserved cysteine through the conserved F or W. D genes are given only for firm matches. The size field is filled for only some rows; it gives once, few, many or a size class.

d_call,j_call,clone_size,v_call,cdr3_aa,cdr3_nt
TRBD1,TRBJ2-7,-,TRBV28,CASSAPGQGYYEQYF,TGTGCCAGCAGTGCACCGGGACAGGGATACTACGAGCAGTACTTC
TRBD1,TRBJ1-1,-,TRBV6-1,CASSGGQVNTEAFF,TGCGCCAGCAGCGGGGGACAGGTGAACACTGAAGCTTTCTTT
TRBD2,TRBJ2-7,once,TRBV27,CASSSLGTSDAYEQYF,TGTGCCAGCAGTTCACTCGGGACTAGCGATGCCTACGAGCAGTACTTC
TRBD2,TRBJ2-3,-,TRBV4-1,CASSQGPSGPVVNTQYF,TGCGCCAGCAGCCAAGGCCCTAGCGGGCCGGTCGTAAATACGCAGTATTTT
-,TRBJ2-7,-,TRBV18,CASSPLEFSYEQYF,TGTGCCAGCTCACCACTGGAGTTCTCCTACGAGCAGTACTTC
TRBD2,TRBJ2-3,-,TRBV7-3,CASSLTVAGATDTQYF,TGTGCCAGCAGCTTAACTGTAGCGGGGGCCACAGATACGCAGTATTTT
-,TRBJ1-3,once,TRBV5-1,CASSSTGMEGNTIYF,TGCGCCAGCAGCTCCACAGGGATGGAGGGAAACACCATATATTTT
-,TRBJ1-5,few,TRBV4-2,CASSQDQGVQPQHF,TGTGCCAGCAGCCAAGATCAAGGGGTTCAGCCCCAGCATTTT
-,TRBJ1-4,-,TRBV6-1,CASLGSYNEKLFF,TGTGCCAGCCTCGGTAGTTATAACGAAAAACTGTTTTTT
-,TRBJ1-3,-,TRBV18,CASSPQGGFSGNTIYF,TGTGCCAGCTCACCACAGGGAGGTTTCTCTGGAAACACCATATATTTT
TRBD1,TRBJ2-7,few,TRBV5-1,CASGDRDRGYEQYF,TGCGCCAGCGGCGACCGGGACAGGGGGTACGAGCAGTACTTC
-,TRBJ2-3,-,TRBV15,CATSLWRFGESDTQYF,TGTGCCACCAGCCTTTGGAGGTTCGGTGAATCAGATACGCAGTATTTT
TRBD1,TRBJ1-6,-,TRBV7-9,CSSSLDRGGSPLHF,TGTTCCAGCAGCTTGGACAGGGGCGGGTCACCCCTCCACTTT
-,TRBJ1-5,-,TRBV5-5,CASSLEGYDQPQHF,TGTGCCAGCAGCTTGGAGGGGTACGATCAGCCCCAGCATTTT
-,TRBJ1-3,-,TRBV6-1,CASSEWGLSGNTIYF,TGTGCCAGCAGTGAATGGGGACTCTCTGGAAACACCATATATTTT
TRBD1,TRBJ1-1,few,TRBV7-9,CASSVRDSENTEAFF,TGTGCCAGCAGCGTGAGGGACAGTGAAAACACTGAAGCTTTCTTT
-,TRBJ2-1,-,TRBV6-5,CASSYSGGFSYNEQFF,TGTGCCAGCAGTTACTCAGGCGGGTTCTCCTACAATGAGCAGTTCTTC
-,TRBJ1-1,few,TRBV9,CASSETEMNTEAFF,TGTGCCAGCAGCGAAACAGAGATGAACACTGAAGCTTTCTTT
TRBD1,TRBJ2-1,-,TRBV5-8,CASSRTGETYNEQFF,TGTGCCAGCAGCAGAACAGGGGAAACCTACAATGAGCAGTTCTTC
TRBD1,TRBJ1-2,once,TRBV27,CASSTGTGGYGYTF,TGTGCCAGCAGTACCGGGACAGGTGGCTATGGCTACACCTTC